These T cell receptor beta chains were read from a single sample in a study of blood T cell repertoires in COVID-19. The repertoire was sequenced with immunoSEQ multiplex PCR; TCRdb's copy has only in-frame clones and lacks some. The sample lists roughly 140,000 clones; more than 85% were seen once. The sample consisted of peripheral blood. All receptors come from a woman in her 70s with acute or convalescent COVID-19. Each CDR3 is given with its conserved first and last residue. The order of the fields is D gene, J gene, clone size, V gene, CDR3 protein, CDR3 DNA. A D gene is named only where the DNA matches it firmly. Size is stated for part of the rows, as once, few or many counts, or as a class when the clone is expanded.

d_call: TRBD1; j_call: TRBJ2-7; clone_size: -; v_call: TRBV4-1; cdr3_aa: CASSPGQQGVNSYEQYF; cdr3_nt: TGCGCCAGCAGCCCGGGGCAACAGGGGGTAAACTCCTACGAGCAGTACTTC
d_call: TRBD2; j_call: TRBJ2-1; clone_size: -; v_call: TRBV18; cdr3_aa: CASSPRGDGYNEQFF; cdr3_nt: TGTGCCAGCTCACCTCGGGGGGACGGCTACAATGAGCAGTTCTTC
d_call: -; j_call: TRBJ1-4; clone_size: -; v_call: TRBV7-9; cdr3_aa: CASSVGTLATNEKLFF; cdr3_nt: TGTGCCAGCAGTGTTGGGACACTTGCAACTAATGAAAAACTGTTTTTT
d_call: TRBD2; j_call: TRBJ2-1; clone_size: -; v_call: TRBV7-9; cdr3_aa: CASSLLADYNEQFF; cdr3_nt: TGTGCCAGCAGCTTACTAGCGGACTACAATGAGCAGTTCTTC
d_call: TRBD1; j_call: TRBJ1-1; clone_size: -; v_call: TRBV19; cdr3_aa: CASSNQGVAFF; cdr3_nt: TGTGCCAGTAGTAACCAGGGGGTAGCTTTCTTT
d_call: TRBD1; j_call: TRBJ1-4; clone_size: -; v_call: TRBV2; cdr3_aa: CASSGGQAANEKLFF; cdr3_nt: TGTGCCAGCAGTGGGGGACAGGCGGCTAATGAAAAACTGTTTTTT
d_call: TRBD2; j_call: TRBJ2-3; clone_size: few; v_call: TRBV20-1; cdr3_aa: CSANDGGGTDTQYF; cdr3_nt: TGCAGTGCTAATGATGGCGGGGGTACAGATACGCAGTATTTT
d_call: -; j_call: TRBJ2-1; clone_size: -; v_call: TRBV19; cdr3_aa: CASISRDLPSNEQFF; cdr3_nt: TGTGCCAGTATTTCCCGGGACTTACCCTCAAATGAGCAGTTCTTC
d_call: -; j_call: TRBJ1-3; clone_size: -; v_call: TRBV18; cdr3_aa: CASSPLNEAFSGNTIYF; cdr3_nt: TGTGCCAGCTCACCCCTAAACGAGGCCTTCTCTGGAAACACCATATATTTT
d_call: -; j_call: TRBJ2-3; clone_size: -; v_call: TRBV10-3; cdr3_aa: CAISSQGQGTQYF; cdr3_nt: TGTGCCATCAGCTCGCAGGGTCAGGGTACGCAGTATTTT
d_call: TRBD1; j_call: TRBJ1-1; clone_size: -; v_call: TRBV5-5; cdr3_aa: CASSLEGARTEAFF; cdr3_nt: TGTGCCAGCAGCTTGGAGGGGGCGCGCACTGAAGCTTTCTTT
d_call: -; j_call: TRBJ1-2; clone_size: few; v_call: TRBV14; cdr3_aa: CASSPSTLANYGYTF; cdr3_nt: TGTGCCAGCAGCCCATCAACTTTGGCTAACTATGGCTACACCTTC
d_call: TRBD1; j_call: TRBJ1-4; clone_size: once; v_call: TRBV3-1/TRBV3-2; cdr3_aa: CASSQRQGSNEKLFF; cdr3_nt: TGTGCCAGCAGCCAACGACAGGGATCTAATGAAAAACTGTTTTTT
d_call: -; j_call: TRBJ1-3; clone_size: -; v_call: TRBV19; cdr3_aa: CASGAGANSGNTIYF; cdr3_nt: TGTGCCAGTGGGGCGGGGGCGAACTCTGGAAACACCATATATTTT
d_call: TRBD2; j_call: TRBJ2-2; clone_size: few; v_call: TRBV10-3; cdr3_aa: CAITTSGGHGGELFF; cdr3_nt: TGTGCCATCACGACTAGCGGGGGGCATGGCGGGGAGCTGTTTTTT
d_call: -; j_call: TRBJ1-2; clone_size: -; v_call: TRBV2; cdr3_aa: CASRLDGLNYGYTF; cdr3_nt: TGTGCCAGCAGGCTGGACGGACTTAACTATGGCTACACCTTC
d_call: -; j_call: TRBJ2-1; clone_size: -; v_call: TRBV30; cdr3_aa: CAWSGLVNEQFF; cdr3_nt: TGTGCCTGGAGTGGCCTAGTCAATGAGCAGTTCTTC
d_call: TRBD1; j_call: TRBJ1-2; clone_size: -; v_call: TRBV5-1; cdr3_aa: CASNRERTGEAYTF; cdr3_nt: TGCGCCAGCAATAGGGAACGGACAGGGGAGGCCTACACCTTC
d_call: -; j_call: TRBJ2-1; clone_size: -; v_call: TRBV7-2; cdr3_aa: CASSLYYEQFF; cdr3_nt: TGTGCCAGCAGCTTATATTATGAGCAGTTCTTC
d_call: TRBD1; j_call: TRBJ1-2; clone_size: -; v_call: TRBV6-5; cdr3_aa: CASSRDRGNYGYTF; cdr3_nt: TGTGCCAGCAGCCGGGACAGGGGTAACTATGGCTACACCTTC
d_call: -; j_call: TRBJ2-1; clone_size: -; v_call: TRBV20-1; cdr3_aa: CSASFGVTEFF; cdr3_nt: TGCAGTGCTAGTTTCGGGGTCACAGAGTTCTTC
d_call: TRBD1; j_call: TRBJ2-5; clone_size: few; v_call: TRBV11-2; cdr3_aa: CASSLRGGGTGGVETQYF; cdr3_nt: TGTGCCAGCAGCTTAAGGGGTGGCGGGACAGGGGGAGTGGAGACCCAGTACTTC
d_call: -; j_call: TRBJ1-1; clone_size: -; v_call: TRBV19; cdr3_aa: CASTTTDTALIPDTEAFF; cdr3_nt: TGTGCCAGTACGACCACCGATACAGCCCTGATACCGGACACTGAAGCTTTCTTT
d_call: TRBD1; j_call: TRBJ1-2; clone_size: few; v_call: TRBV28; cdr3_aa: CASSFGQGANYGYTF; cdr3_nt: TGTGCCAGCAGTTTTGGGCAGGGGGCTAACTATGGCTACACCTTC
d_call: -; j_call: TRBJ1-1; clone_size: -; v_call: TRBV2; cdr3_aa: CASSAWGGGEAFF; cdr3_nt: TGTGCCAGCAGCGCCTGGGGGGGCGGTGAAGCTTTCTTT
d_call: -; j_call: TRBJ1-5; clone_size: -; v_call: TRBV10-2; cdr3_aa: CASSDSSGNQPQHF; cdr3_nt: TGCGCCAGCAGTGACTCCAGTGGCAATCAGCCCCAGCATTTT
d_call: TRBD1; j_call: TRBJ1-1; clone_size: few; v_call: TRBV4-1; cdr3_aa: CASSPSGGTEAFF; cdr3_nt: TGCGCCAGCAGCCCCTCAGGGGGCACTGAAGCTTTCTTT
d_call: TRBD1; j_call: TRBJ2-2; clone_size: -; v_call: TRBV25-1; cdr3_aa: CASSDLQGDSGELFF; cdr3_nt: TGTGCCAGCAGTGATCTACAGGGGGACTCCGGGGAGCTGTTTTTT
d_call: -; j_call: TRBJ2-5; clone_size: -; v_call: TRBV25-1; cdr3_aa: CASSVGRTPRMETQYF; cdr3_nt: TGTGCCAGCTCGGTAGGCAGGACACCCCGGATGGAGACCCAGTACTTC
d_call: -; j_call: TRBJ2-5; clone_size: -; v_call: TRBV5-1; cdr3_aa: CASHDAAGETQYF; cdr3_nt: TGCGCCAGCCACGACGCGGCGGGGGAGACCCAGTACTTC
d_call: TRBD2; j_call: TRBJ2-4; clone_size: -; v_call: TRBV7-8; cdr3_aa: CASSLGGSGGADAKNIQYF; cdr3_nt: TGTGCCAGCAGCTTAGGGGGAAGCGGGGGGGCCGATGCCAAAAACATTCAGTACTTC
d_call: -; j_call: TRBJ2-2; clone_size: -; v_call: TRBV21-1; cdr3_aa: CASSKPGTGGGTGELFF; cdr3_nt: TGTGCCAGCAGCAAACCAGGGACAGGGGGCGGCACCGGGGAGCTGTTTTTT
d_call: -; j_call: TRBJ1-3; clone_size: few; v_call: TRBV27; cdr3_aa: CASTGAPGNTIYF; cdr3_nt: TGTGCCAGCACAGGGGCACCGGGAAACACCATATATTTT
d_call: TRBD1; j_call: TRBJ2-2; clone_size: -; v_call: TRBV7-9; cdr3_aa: CASSPRTGGNTGELFF; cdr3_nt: TGTGCCAGCAGCCCCCGGACAGGGGGGAACACCGGGGAGCTGTTTTTT
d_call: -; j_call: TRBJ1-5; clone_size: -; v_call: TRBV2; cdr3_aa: CASSDRGGKGNQPQHF; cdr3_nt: TGTGCCAGCAGTGACCGCGGGGGGAAGGGCAATCAGCCCCAGCATTTT
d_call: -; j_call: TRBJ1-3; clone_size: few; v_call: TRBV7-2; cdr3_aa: CASSSRSISGNTIYF; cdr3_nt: TGTGCCAGCAGCTCTCGGTCAATCTCTGGAAACACCATATATTTT
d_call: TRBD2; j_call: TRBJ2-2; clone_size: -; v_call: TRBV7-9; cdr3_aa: CASSLSGTTGELFF; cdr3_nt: TGTGCCAGCAGCTTAAGCGGGACCACCGGGGAGCTGTTTTTT
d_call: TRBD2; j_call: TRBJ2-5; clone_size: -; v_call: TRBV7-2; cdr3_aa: CASSLASGGRETQYF; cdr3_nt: TGTGCCAGCAGCTTAGCCAGCGGGGGGAGGGAGACCCAGTACTTC
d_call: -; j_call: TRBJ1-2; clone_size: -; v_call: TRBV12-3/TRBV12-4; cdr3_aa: CASSQQEIGGYTF; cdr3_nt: TGTGCCAGCAGTCAACAGGAGATCGGTGGCTACACCTTC
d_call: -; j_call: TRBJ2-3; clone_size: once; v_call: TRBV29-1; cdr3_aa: CSFRGRGGSTDTQYF; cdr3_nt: TGCAGCTTCAGGGGGCGGGGGGGTAGCACAGATACGCAGTATTTT
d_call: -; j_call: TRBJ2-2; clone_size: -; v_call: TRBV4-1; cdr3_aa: CASSQDSRARRSGELFF; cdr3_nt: TGCGCCAGCAGCCAAGATTCGAGGGCAAGGAGGAGCGGGGAGCTGTTTTTT
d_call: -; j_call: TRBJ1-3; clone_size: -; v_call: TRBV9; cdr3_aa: CASSAGQRIYF; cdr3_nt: TGTGCCAGCAGCGCCGGACAAAGAATATATTTT
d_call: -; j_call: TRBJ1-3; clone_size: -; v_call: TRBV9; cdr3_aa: CASSQTAFSGNTIYF; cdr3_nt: TGTGCCAGCAGCCAAACAGCCTTCTCTGGAAACACCATATATTTT
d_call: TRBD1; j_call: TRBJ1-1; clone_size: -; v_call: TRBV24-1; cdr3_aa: CATSDPRQGPNTEAFF; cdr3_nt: TGTGCCACCAGTGATCCGCGACAGGGGCCGAACACTGAAGCTTTCTTT
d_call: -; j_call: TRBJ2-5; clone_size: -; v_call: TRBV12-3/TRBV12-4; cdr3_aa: CASSPQSYGDPYF; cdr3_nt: TGTGCCAGCAGTCCCCAGTCCTACGGGGATCCTTACTTC
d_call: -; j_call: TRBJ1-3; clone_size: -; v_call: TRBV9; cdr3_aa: CASSELGHSGNTIYF; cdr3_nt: TGTGCCAGCAGCGAGCTTGGTCACTCTGGAAACACCATATATTTT
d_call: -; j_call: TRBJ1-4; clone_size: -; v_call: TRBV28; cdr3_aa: CASSLSAVPHEKLFF; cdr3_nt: TGTGCCAGCAGTTTAAGCGCGGTACCCCATGAAAAACTGTTTTTT
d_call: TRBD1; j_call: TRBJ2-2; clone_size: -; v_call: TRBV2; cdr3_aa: CASRPDRTNTGELFF; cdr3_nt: TGTGCCAGCCGACCGGACAGGACAAACACCGGGGAGCTGTTTTTT
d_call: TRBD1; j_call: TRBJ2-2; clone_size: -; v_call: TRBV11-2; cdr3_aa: CASSLLTGSNTGELFF; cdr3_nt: TGTGCCAGCAGCTTATTGACAGGGTCCAACACCGGGGAGCTGTTTTTT
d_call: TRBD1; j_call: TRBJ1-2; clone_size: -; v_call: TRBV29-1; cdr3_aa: CSVATGGYGYTF; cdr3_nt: TGCAGCGTCGCGACAGGGGGGTATGGCTACACCTTC
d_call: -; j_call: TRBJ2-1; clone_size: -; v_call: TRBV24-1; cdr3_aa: CATLVGACDNEQFF; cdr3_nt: TGTGCCACCCTGGTAGGAGCGTGTGACAATGAGCAGTTCTTC
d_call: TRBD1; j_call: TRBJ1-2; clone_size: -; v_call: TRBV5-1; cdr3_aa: CASSLKTGGLSGYTF; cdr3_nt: TGCGCCAGCAGCTTGAAGACAGGGGGCTTAAGTGGCTACACCTTC
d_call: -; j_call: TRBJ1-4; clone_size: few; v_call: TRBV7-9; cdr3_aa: CASSLAMGANNEKLFF; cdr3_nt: TGTGCCAGCAGCTTAGCTATGGGGGCTAATAATGAAAAACTGTTTTTT
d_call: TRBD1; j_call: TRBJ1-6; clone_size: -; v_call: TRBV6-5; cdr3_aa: CASRGRDSQNSPLHF; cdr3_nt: TGTGCCAGCAGAGGTCGGGACAGTCAGAATTCACCCCTCCACTTT
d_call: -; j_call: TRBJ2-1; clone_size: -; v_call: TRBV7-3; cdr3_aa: CASSLLGGSYNEQFF; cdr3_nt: TGTGCCAGCAGCTTATTAGGGGGATCCTACAATGAGCAGTTCTTC
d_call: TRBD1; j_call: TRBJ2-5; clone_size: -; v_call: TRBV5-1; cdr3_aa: CASSLEYRGLWGQETQYF; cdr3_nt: TGCGCCAGCAGCTTGGAGTATAGGGGGCTATGGGGCCAAGAGACCCAGTACTTC
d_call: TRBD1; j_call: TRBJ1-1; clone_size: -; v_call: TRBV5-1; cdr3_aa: CASSFHRDSLRTEAFF; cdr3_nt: TGCGCCAGCAGCTTTCACCGGGACAGCCTGAGGACTGAAGCTTTCTTT
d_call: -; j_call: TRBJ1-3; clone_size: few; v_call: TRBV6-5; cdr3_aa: CASSYGPIGSGNTIYF; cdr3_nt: TGTGCCAGCAGTTACGGCCCGATCGGGTCTGGAAACACCATATATTTT
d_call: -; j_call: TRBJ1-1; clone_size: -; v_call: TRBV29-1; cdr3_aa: CSGGTEAFF; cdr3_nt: TGCAGCGGCGGCACTGAAGCTTTCTTT
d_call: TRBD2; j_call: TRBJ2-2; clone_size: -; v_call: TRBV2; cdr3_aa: CASSEGGGKTGELFF; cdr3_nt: TGTGCCAGCAGTGAAGGCGGGGGGAAAACCGGGGAGCTGTTTTTT